This entry features one T cell receptor beta chain sequence. There are 12 residues in the CDR3. The germline CDR1 and CDR2 sequences are KGHDR and SFDVKD. Trimming stripped 2 bases from V and 6 bases from J, with 6 bases between. This sample is drawn from a study of blood T cell repertoires in COVID-19. At the level of the study: Sources were T cells, B-cell-depleted T cells, or PBMCs; the material itself was cDNA or gDNA.

Original handling: Quantification of nucleated cells was approximated via reference gene primer amplification. Data came from immunoSEQ multiplex PCR; TCRdb stores just in-frame clones and leaves some out. For V, J and clone size, that table is used; D and trimming come from the DNA. The table records 110,000 to 150,000 clones, 85% to 90% of them present only once. Sequenced input: peripheral blood. The TCR comes from a man aged 55 to 69 with active or convalescent COVID-19. This chain links TRBV24-1 with TRBJ1-2; D is unresolved. CDR3 loop: CATSDWSDGYTF. The CDR3 region has the DNA TGTGCCACCAGTGATTGGAGTGATGGCTACACCTTC.